This TCR beta chain was captured by sequencing in a study of cytomegalovirus exposure and HLA in healthy donors. The study's findings and limits: The authors confirmed in vitro that a few CMV-associated chains were specific for CMV antigens. That first-cohort TCR clusters tended to co-occur in the 90 to 150 validation repertoires was found in a later analysis. The study flagged around 160 TCR beta chains as cytomegalovirus-associated.

Sequencing was performed with immunoSEQ multiplex PCR; in TCRdb, only in-frame clones are kept and a portion is missing. The top ten clones hold around 3.4% of a sample with about 130,000 clones, just under 90% of them seen once. The study drew the donors from its 120-subject validation cohort, separate from the approximately 700-subject first cohort. The length of the CDR3 is 15 residues. V lost 6 bases and J 7 bases, leaving 16 bases between the germline ends. CDR1 and CDR2 (germline): MNHEY, SVGAGI. Note on this clone: Its antigen remains unknown.

The sequenced sample was PBMCs. The receptor comes from a man aged 25-40 years in good health and CMV-seronegative. This sequence joins TRBV6-5 and TRBJ1-6; D perhaps matches TRBD1 (5 bases). The CDR3 here is CASRPPDSLNSPLHF. Here the CDR3 DNA reads TGTGCCAGCAGACCCCCCGACAGCCTGAATTCACCCCTCCACTTT.